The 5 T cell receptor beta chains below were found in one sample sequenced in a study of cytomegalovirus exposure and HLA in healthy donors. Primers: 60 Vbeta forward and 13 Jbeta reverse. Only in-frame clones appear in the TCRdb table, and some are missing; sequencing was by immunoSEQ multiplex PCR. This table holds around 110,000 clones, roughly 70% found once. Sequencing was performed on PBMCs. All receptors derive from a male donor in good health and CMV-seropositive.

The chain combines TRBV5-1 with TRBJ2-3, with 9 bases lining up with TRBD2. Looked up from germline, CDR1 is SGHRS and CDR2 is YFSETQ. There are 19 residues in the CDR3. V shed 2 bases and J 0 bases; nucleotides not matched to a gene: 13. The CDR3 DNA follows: TGCGCCAGCAGCTTCTTTTCGGGGCGGGAGGGCCAAAGCACAGATACGCAGTATTTT. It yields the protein CASSFFSGREGQSTDTQYF. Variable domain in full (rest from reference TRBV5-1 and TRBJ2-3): KAGVTQTPRYLIKTRGQQVTLSCSPISGHRSVSWYQQTPGQGLQFLFEYFSETQRNKGNFPGRFSGRQFSNSRSEMNVSTLELGDSALYLCASSFFSGREGQSTDTQYFGPGTRLTVL.

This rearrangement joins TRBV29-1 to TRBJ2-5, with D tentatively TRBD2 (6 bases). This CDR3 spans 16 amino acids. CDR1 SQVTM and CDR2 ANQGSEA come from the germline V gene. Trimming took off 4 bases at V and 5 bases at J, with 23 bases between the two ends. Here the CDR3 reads CSVVPGHKGSGETQYF. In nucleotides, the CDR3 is TGCAGCGTTGTACCGGGGCACAAGGGCAGCGGGGAGACCCAGTACTTC.

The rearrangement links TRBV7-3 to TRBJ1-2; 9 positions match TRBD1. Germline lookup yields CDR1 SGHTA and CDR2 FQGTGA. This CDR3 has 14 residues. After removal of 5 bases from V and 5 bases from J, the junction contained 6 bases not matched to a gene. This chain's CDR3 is CASSLDRGMYGYTF. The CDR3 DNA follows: TGTGCCAGCAGCCTGGACAGGGGCATGTATGGCTACACCTTC.

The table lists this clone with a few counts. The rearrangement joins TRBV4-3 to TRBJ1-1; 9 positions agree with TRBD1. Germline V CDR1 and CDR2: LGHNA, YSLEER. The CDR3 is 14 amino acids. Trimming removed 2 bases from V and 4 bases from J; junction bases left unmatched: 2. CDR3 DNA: TGCGCCAGCAGCCAAACGGACAGGGGCACTGAAGCTTTCTTT. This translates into CASSQTDRGTEAFF.

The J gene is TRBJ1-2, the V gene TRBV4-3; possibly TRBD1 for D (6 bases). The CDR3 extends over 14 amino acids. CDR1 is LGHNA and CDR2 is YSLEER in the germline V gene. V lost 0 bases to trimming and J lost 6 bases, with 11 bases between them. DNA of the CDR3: TGCGCCAGCAGCCAAGATTGGGGGCGAGATGGCTACACCTTC. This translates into CASSQDWGRDGYTF.